This record covers a single TCR beta chain. Its antigen is still unknown. This record belongs to a study of cytomegalovirus exposure and HLA in healthy donors. The germline CDR1 and CDR2 sequences are KGHSH and LQKENI. The length of the CDR3 is 13 residues. The ends were cut back, 5 bases at V and 4 bases at J, with 8 bases in the middle. PCR primers comprised 60 Vbeta and 13 Jbeta primers. TCRdb's copy holds only in-frame clones and misses some; the assay was immunoSEQ multiplex PCR. The sample records around 92,000 clones, 65% to 80% being singletons. Study-level findings and limits: HLA restriction was apparent for most CMV-associated TCR beta chains in a later analysis. The likely explanation for a cluster of highly shared sequence variants was sequencing artifact. TCR beta V- and J-gene trimming, according to a later analysis, was linked to a missense DCLRE1C variant.

Material: PBMCs. The receptor's source is a woman aged 70 to 79 in good health and CMV-seropositive. The V gene is TRBV18, the J gene TRBJ1-4; tentative D call: TRBD1 (6 bases). The CDR3 is CASSDRNNEKLFF. CDR3 nucleotide sequence: TGTGCCAGCTCAGACAGGAATAATGAAAAACTGTTTTTT.